This TCR beta chain was observed in a study of spatial heterogeneity in lung cancer (dated by TCRdb to the late 2010s). Notes on the research overall: Beta-chain transcripts were consistently detected in greater numbers than alpha-chain transcripts, which likely reflects a higher abundance of beta-chain transcripts. In the raw uncorrected reads, each unique combination of TCR and UMI appeared more than ten times on average. The study quantitatively compared TCR alpha and beta repertoires across multiple tumor regions, matched nontumor lung and blood in non-small cell lung cancer. Nonsynonymous mutation counts, determined by whole-exome sequencing of tumor tissue, were related to features of the TCR repertoire. Both alpha and beta chains were TCR-sequenced in a few hundred tumor regions, roughly 70 matched nontumor lung samples and around 50 PBMC samples obtained at surgery. What the work shows at the level of the full study, not this receptor alone: Confirming at a functional level the hypothesis that regional TCRs recognize regional mutations was considered to require additional single-cell paired TCR alpha and beta sequencing. Ubiquitous expanded tumor TCRs were found in blood more often at tumor resection than at routine follow-up.

Library prep was done by 5' RACE. The sequencing machine was a NextSeq 500. In the TCR library protocol, a unique molecular identifier was attached to each TCR cDNA molecule so that PCR and sequencing errors could be corrected. Processing in the source paper ran as follows. TCR identification, UMI-based error correction and CDR3 extraction were performed with Decombinator tools. Expanded TCRs were defined as those above a frequency of 2 per 1,000, corresponding to the top 1% of the tumor frequency distribution. Renyi diversity was calculated using the R vegan package after each repertoire was subsampled 100 times to 5,000 TCRs. To build CDR3 similarity networks, amino acid triplet string-kernel similarity was used, and CDR3s were connected when their pairwise similarity was above 0.82. TCRdb reprocessing: public reads trimmed at Q25 with fastp, clones called with MiXCR, in-frame beta chains kept. Each CDR3 protein appears once, grouped with its most common genes and DNA. The V and J calls reflect TCRdb's pipeline rather than the authors' work. The sample table lists roughly 39,000 distinct CDR3 sequences, around 7.5% of them with a count of one. The top ten constitute 25% to 30% of the sample.

This clonotype was seen repeatedly, ten times or more. What antigen it recognizes has not been identified. There are no base qualities to consult, and no much larger clone falls within one base. Explained via the paper, the time point label denotes: sample taken at primary tumor resection. Samples were obtained from 65 to 90 patients with early-stage, untreated non-small cell lung cancer from the lung TRACERx cohort. Whole RNA extracted from tumor and nontumor lung tissue, or from cryopreserved PBMC samples, was used for TCR sequencing without cell sorting. A patient was chosen for TCR sequencing only when enough RNA was available from at least two tumor regions. This TCR derives from a male donor with early-stage non-small cell lung cancer. This material consisted of PBMCs, taken at surgery.

The DNA sequence follows: TGTGCCAGCAGCCCCCCGGGACTAGGGCGCACAGATACGCAGTATTTT. It translates as CASSPPGLGRTDTQYF. The chain joins TRBV7-2 to TRBJ2-3, with 8 central nucleotides matching TRBD2. The CDR3 contains 16 residues, cysteine and phenylalanine counted. Only the CDR3 region is kept as DNA, spanning 48 bases read in frame from base 1. Germline trimming amounts to 5 bases on V and 1 base on J, with 8 as the count of junction bases outside the gene matches. CDR1 and CDR2 were assigned from the germline V gene as SGHTA and FQGNSA.